This T cell receptor (beta chain) was profiled in a study of OX40 agonist ivuxolimab in advanced cancers. Study information: In this trial design, patients received ivuxolimab intravenously at 0.01 to 10 mg/kg every 2 weeks. Two patients with cutaneous melanoma and one with hepatocellular carcinoma, three in total, showed partial responses.

Clones were read by immunoSEQ multiplex PCR, and TCRdb kept only the in-frame ones, dropping some. The table lists 40,000 to 50,000 clones, approximately 86% of them singletons. Systemic immunosuppression or autoimmune disease history was grounds to exclude patients. Germline CDR1 reads SEHNR; CDR2 reads FQNEAQ (reference sequence). V lost 4 bases, J lost 7 bases, and 11 bases lay in between. The CDR3 loop spans 13 amino acids. This TCR was sampled from an adult with an advanced solid tumor such as melanoma, head and neck, liver or kidney cancer. This material consisted of CD4+ or CD8+ T cells sorted from blood, taken in a trial of the OX40 agonist ivuxolimab. The chain combines TRBV7-9 with TRBJ1-5, with D tentatively TRBD1 (6 bases). The CDR3 coding sequence is TGTGCCAGCAGCTCAGGGGTACTACAGCCCCAGCATTTT. Its translation is CASSSGVLQPQHF.